A single sample is the source of the 8 T cell receptor beta chains below, sequenced in a study of regulatory T cells in long-lasting Graves disease. Building the TCR beta libraries relied on iRepertoire HTBI primers, and CDR3 regions underwent Arm-PCR. A single record per CDR3 protein comes from TCRdb applying MiXCR to the multiplex PCR reads. This sample has 350,000 to 500,000 distinct CDR3 sequences, with roughly 23% found just once. Time point noted: persistent/refractory GD, antithyroid drugs over 5 years with positive TRAb. The TCR library was made from RNA that had been extracted from PBMCs in TRIzol. The sequencing here drew on peripheral blood mononuclear cells (PBMCs), taken when the disease was refractory, from a patient treated with antithyroid drugs. These receptors all stem from a female donor with Graves disease.

A remark on this clonotype: Only one base separates this from a far larger clonotype, so it likely reflects a read error. This CDR3 fails to terminate in the conserved phenylalanine or tryptophan, so it likely reflects a read error. The chain combines TRBV7-2 with TRBJ2-7; 9 bases are a match to TRBD1. The V gene end was trimmed by 7 bases and the J gene end by 3 bases; junction bases not matched to a gene: 7. This CDR3 contains 14 residues. From germline, CDR1 is SGHTA and CDR2 FQGNSA. CDR3 region: CASIWTGDNYEQYS. Written as DNA, the CDR3 is TGTGCCAGCATTTGGACAGGGGATAACTACGAGCAGTACTCC.

This clonotype was seen many times. Its ends do not fully match the called genes, so a read error is possible. The chain has TRBV20-1 and TRBJ1-6; D possibly corresponds to TRBD1 (6 bases). The germline V gene has CDR1 DFQATT and CDR2 SNEGSKA (reference sequence). The CDR3 sequence is 16 residues long. CDR3 coding DNA: TGCAGTGCCAGAGGAGGGGGGTTAAGGTATAATTCACCCCTCCACTTT. Its translation: CSARGGGLRYNSPLHF.

Comment on this clonotype: A read error is possible here, since a much larger clone lies one base away. This chain connects TRBV5-1 to TRBJ1-1, with 7 bases matching TRBD1. This CDR3 contains 14 residues. J gave up 3 bases and V 7 bases, and 9 bases lay outside the gene matches. Per germline, CDR1 SGHRS and CDR2 YFSETQ. CDR3 DNA: TGCGCCAGCGATTCGGGACAGCCGGACACTGAAGCTTTCTTT. Translation: CASDSGQPDTEAFF.

The V call is TRBV18, the J call TRBJ2-2, with D perhaps matching TRBD1 or TRBD2 (5 bases each). The CDR3 contains 16 residues. Germline CDR1 reads KGHSH; CDR2 reads LQKENI. Trimming stripped 6 bases from V and 0 bases from J, with 14 bases between. CDR3 loop: CASSTLGDANTGELFF. The CDR3, as DNA: TGTGCCAGCTCTACCTTGGGGGACGCGAACACCGGGGAGCTGTTTTTT.

This clonotype has more than one count but fewer than ten. The chain employs TRBV19 and TRBJ1-1, with D perhaps TRBD1 (5 bases). The germline CDR1 and CDR2 sequences are LNHDA and SQIVND (reference sequence). The ends were cut back, 3 bases at V and 5 bases at J, with 10 bases in the middle. CDR3 size: 13 residues. The CDR3 DNA reads TGTGCCAGTAGTATGAGCCGGGGGACTGAAGCTTTCTTT. It yields the protein CASSMSRGTEAFF.

This clonotype has a count of ten or more. The V gene is TRBV3-1, the J gene TRBJ2-5; D remains ambiguous. Germline loops: CDR1 LGHDT, CDR2 YNNKEL (reference sequence). Between the trimmed V and J ends, which lost 3 bases and 1 base, there was a span of 3 bases. This CDR3 is built from 12 residues. CDR3: CASSHLQETQYF. As DNA, the CDR3 is TGTGCCAGCAGCCACCTCCAAGAGACCCAGTACTTC.

Only one count was recorded for this clonotype. Just one base apart from a much larger clone, this may be a read error. The rearrangement uses TRBV7-9 and TRBJ2-5, with 7 nucleotides matching TRBD2. Germline V CDR1 and CDR2: SEHNR, FQNEAQ (reference sequence). CDR3 length: 16 amino acids. This CDR3 reads CASSSPSGMGGDEQSF. CDR3 in DNA: TGTGCCAGCAGCTCGCCTAGCGGTATGGGCGGGGATGAGCAGTCCTTC.

V and J are TRBV9 and TRBJ1-2; no clear D. The CDR3 is made up of 13 amino acids. Germline values: CDR1 SGDLS, CDR2 YYNGEE. V shed 3 bases and J shed 2 bases, with 8 bases lying between them. The CDR3 DNA follows: TGTGCCAGCAGCGCCCGGGCAAACTATGGCTACACCTTC. This gives the protein CASSARANYGYTF.